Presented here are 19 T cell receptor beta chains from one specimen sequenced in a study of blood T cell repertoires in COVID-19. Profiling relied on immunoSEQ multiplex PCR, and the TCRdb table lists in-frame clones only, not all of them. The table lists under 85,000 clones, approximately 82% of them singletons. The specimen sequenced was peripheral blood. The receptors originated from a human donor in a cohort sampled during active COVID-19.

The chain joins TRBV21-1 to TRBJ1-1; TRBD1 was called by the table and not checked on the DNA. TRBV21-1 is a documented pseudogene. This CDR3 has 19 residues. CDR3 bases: TGTGCCAGCAGCAAAGGGTTCGGGGGCGCGACAGGACAGGGCACTGAAGCTTTCTTT. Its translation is CASSKGFGGATGQGTEAFF.

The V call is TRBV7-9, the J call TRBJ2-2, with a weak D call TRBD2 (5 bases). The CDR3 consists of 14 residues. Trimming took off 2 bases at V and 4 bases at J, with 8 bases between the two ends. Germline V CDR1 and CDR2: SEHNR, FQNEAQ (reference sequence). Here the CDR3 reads CASSLSAGTGELFF. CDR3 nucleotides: TGTGCCAGCAGCTTATCTGCGGGCACCGGGGAGCTGTTTTTT.

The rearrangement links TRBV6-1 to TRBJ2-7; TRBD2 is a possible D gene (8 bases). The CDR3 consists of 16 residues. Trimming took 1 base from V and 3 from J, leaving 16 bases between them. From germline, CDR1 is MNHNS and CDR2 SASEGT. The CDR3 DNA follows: TGTGCCAGCAGTGAAGGCGGGGGGACAGACCTCTACGAGCAGTACTTC. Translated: CASSEGGGTDLYEQYF.

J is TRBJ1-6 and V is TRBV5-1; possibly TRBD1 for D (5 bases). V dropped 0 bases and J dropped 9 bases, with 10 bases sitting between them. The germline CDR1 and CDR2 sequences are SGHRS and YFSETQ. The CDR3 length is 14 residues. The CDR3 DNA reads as TGCGCCAGCAGCTTGGAAGGGGTGGGTTCACCCCTCCACTTT. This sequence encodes CASSLEGVGSPLHF. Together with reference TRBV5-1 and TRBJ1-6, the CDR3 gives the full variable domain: KAGVTQTPRYLIKTRGQQVTLSCSPISGHRSVSWYQQTPGQGLQFLFEYFSETQRNKGNFPGRFSGRQFSNSRSEMNVSTLELGDSALYLCASSLEGVGSPLHFGNGTRLTVT.

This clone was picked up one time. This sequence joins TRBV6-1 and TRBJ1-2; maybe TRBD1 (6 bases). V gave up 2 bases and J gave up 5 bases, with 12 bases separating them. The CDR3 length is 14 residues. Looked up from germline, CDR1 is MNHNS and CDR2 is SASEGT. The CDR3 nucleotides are TGTGCCAGCAGTGAAACTGGGGGCTATTATGGCTACACCTTC. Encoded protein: CASSETGGYYGYTF.

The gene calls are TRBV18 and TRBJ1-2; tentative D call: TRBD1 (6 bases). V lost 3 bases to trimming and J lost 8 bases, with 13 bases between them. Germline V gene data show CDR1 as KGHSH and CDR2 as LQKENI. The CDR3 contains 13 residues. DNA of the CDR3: TGTGCCAGCTCACCGACAGGTTCCGGGGGCTACACCTTC. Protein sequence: CASSPTGSGGYTF.

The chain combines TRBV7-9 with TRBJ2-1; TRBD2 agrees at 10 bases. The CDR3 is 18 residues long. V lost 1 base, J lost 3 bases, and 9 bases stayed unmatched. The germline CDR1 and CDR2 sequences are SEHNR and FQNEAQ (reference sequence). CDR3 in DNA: TGTGCCAGCAGCTTAGTAAAGAACGGACTAGCGGACTACAATGAGCAGTTCTTC. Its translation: CASSLVKNGLADYNEQFF.

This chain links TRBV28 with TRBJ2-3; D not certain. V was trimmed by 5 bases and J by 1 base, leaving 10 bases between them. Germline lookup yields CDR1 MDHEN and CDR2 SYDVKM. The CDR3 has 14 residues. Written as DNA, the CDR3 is TGTGCCAGCAGTCCCCCGGTGGGCACAGATACGCAGTATTTT. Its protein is CASSPPVGTDTQYF.

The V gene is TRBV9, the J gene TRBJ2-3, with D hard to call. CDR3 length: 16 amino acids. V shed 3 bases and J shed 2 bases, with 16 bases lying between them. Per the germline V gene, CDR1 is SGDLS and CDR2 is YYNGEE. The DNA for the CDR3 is TGTGCCAGCAGCGAGATCGGAGACTCCAACACAGATACGCAGTATTTT. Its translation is CASSEIGDSNTDTQYF.

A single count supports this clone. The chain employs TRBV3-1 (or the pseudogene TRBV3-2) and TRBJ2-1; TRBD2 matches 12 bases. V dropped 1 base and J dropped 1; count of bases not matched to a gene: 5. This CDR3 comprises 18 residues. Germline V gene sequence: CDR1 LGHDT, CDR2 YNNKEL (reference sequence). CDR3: CASSQGLAGDRSYNEQFF. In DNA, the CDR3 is TGTGCCAGCAGCCAAGGACTAGCGGGGGACCGATCCTACAATGAGCAGTTCTTC.

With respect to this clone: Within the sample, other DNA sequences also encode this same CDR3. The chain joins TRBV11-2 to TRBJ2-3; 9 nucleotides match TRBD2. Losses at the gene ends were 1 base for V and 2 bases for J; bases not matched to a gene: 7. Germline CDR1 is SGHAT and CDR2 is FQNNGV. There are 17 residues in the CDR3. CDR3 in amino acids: CASSLGGSGGYTDTQYF. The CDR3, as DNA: TGTGCCAGCAGCTTAGGTGGTAGCGGGGGATACACAGATACGCAGTATTTT.

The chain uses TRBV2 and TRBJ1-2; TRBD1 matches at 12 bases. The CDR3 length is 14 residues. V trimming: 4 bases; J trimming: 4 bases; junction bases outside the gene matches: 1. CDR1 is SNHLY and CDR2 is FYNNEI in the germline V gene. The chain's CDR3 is CASSVGQGAYGYTF. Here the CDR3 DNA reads TGTGCCAGCAGTGTGGGACAGGGGGCCTATGGCTACACCTTC.

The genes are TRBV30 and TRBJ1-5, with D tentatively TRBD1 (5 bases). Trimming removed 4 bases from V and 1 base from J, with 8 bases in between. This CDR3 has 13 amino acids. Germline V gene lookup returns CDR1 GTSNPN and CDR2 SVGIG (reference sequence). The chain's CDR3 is CAWNRQSNQPQHF. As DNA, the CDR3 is TGTGCCTGGAATCGACAGAGCAATCAGCCCCAGCATTTT.

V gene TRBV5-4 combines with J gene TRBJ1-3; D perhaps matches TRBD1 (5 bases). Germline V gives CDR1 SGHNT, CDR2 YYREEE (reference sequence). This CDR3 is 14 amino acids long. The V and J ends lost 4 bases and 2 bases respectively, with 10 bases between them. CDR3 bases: TGTGCCAGCAGCCGGGGGGGGGCTGGAAACACCATATATTTT. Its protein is CASSRGGAGNTIYF.

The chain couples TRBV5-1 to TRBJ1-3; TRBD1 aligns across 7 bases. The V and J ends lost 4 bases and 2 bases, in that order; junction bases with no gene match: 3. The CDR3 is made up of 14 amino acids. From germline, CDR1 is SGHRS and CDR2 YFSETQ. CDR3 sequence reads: CASSPQGAGNTIYF. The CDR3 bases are TGCGCCAGCAGCCCCCAGGGGGCTGGAAACACCATATATTTT.

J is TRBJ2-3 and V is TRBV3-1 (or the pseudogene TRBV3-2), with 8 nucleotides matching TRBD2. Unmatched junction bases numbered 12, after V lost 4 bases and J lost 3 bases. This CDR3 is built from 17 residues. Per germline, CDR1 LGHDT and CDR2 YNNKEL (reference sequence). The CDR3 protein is CASSPYKRGPSTDTQYF. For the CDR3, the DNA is TGTGCCAGCAGCCCGTACAAGCGGGGGCCCTCTACAGATACGCAGTATTTT.

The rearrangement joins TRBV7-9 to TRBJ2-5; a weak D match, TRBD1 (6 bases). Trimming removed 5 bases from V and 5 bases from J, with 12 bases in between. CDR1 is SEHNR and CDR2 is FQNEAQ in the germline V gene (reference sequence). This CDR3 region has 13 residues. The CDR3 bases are TGTGCCAGCAGCAAAACAGGGCCGGAGACCCAGTACTTC. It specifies CASSKTGPETQYF. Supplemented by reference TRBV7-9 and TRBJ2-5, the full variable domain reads DTGVSQNPRHKITKRGQNVTFRCDPISEHNRLYWYRQTLGQGPEFLTYFQNEAQLEKSRLLSDRFSAERPKGSFSTLEIQRTEQGDSAMYLCASSKTGPETQYFGPGTRLLVL.

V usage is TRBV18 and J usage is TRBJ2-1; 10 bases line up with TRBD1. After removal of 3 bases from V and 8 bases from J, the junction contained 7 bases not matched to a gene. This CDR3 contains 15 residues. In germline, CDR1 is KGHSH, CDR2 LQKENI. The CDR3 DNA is TGTGCCAGCTCACCGGCGGGACAGGGGATCCATGAGCAGTTCTTC. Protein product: CASSPAGQGIHEQFF.

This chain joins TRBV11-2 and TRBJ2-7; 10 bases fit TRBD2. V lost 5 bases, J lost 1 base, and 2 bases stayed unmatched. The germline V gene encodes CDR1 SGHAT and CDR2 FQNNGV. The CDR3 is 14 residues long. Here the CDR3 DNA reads TGTGCCAGCAGCCGGACTAGCGGATCCTACGAGCAGTACTTC. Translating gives CASSRTSGSYEQYF.